Listed here is a single T cell receptor beta chain. Its antigen remains unidentified. The CDR3 runs to 17 residues. Trimming cost V 4 bases and J 0 bases; bases outside gene matches: 3. Germline V CDR1 and CDR2: LGHDT, YNNKEL (reference sequence). The entry originates in a study of T cell responses to AZD1222 COVID-19 vaccine. As for the study in general: Second doses that came at about 4 or about 12 weeks were put together. Findings and limits, study-wide: Every sample of the repertoires postdated the peak T cell response. Females outnumbered males among donors, who were mostly white British; clonal diversity was possibly underestimated.

Sequencing was performed with immunoSEQ multiplex PCR; in TCRdb, only in-frame clones are kept and a portion is missing. The sample yields over 150,000 clones, about nine tenths seen once. The source was peripheral blood, collected on day 0 of AZD1222 vaccination. This sequence joins TRBV3-1 (or the pseudogene TRBV3-2) and TRBJ2-1; 13 nucleotides agree with TRBD2. This TCR was recovered from an adult in good health. The chain's CDR3 is CASSRGTSGNSYNEQFF. CDR3 sequence (DNA): TGTGCCAGCAGCCGCGGGACTAGCGGGAACTCCTACAATGAGCAGTTCTTC.